This TCR beta chain was sequenced during a study of blood T cell repertoires in COVID-19. Study background: Specimens from acute and convalescent COVID-19 originated in the United States, Italy and Spain. In each case, the material was cDNA or gDNA derived from T cells, B-cell-depleted T cells, or PBMCs.

Under the authors' procedure: Reference gene primer amplification in the assay estimated nucleated cell counts. The data were produced by immunoSEQ multiplex PCR, yet TCRdb's version contains in-frame clones alone and is incomplete. The DNA was the basis for D and trimming; V, J and clone size are from that table. The sample includes around 100,000 clones, 88% of them seen just once. Germline V gene lookup returns CDR1 MNHEY and CDR2 SVGAGI. There are 15 residues in the CDR3. The V gene lost 6 bases and the J gene lost 2 bases, with 14 bases spanning the gap. The sequence derives from a human donor in a cohort sampled during active COVID-19. The V gene is TRBV6-5, the J gene TRBJ1-5; D possibly corresponds to TRBD1 (6 bases). Material: peripheral blood. CDR3: CASSPQGKGNQPQHF. In DNA form, the CDR3 reads TGTGCCAGCAGCCCGCAGGGGAAAGGCAATCAGCCCCAGCATTTT.